The T cell receptor beta chain described here comes from a study of post-analysis software for immune sequencing data. Study-level information: There were relapsing-remitting, secondary progressive and progressive-relapsing multiple sclerosis among the disease courses included.

To note about this clonotype: The antigen remains unidentified.

The study's findings and limits: Roughly five TRBV segments occurring more often in patients than controls included TRBV5-6, TRBV5-1 and TRBV20-1. With F measure, samples from one preparation batch clustered together strongly.

With 1 base removed from V and 4 bases from J, the gap between germline ends came to 13 bases. Germline CDR1 is DFQATT and CDR2 is SNEGSKA (reference sequence). The CDR3 contains 14 residues. Tagging with unique molecular identifiers was a feature of the TCR beta cDNA libraries. TCRdb re-called the PCR reads with MiXCR, one entry per CDR3 protein. Among more than 450,000 distinct CDR3 sequences listed, roughly 47% were seen once. The J gene is TRBJ1-2, the V gene TRBV20-1; D gene uncertain. The clonotype originates from a girl under 18 with multiple sclerosis. Source material: blood. For the CDR3, the DNA is TGCAGTGCTAGAGGAAGTACAGCGGGCTATGGCTACACCTTC. Encoded protein: CSARGSTAGYGYTF.